Included here is one T cell receptor beta chain sequence, with context. No antigen is known for it. No much larger clone is present one base from it, and per-base qualities are unavailable. Here V drops 6 bases and J drops 6 bases, and the junction holds 4 bases not matched to any gene. The CDR3, cysteine through phenylalanine, is 13 amino acids long. Just the 39-base CDR3 DNA is kept, in frame starting at base 1. The germline V gene gives CDR1 as MNHEY and CDR2 as SVGAGI. The immunoSEQ Assay, a bias-controlled multiplex PCR, was used to amplify TCRbeta CDR3 regions from genomic DNA. The published analysis was carried out like this. The number of nucleated cells in each sample was estimated from the amplification of reference gene primers within the assay. To quantify the absolute abundance of each unique TCRbeta CDR3 rearrangement, sequence reads were collapsed and filtered. For each sample, productive Simpson clonality was calculated by taking the square root of Simpson's diversity index across productive rearrangements. TCRdb re-hosts the immuneACCESS table, in-frame sequences only. Its copies lack some clones; in the studies checked, an unresolved V gene accounts for under half of them, and the cause for the rest is not known. The DNA gave D and trimming, while V, J and clone size come from that table. Recorded for this sample are 150,000 to 200,000 clones; around 80% of them occurred a single time. The ten largest clones capture 8.4% of the sample.

This sample was included in a study of blood T cell repertoires in COVID-19 (dated by TCRdb to about 2020). For the study in its entirety: Samples covering the acute and convalescent phases of COVID-19 were provided by collaborators in the United States, Italy and Spain. The material from the prospective study consisted of cDNA or gDNA derived from T cells, B-cell-depleted T cells, or PBMCs. Deeply sampled blood TCRbeta repertoires from subjects exposed to, actively infected with, or recovered from COVID-19 were included in the dataset. A freely available public database, intended as a resource for researchers studying the immune response to SARS-CoV-2, is where the repertoires were released. The samples were drawn from the first 160 participants of the ongoing ImmuneRACE study and from 1,254 subjects provided by 6 global collaborators. Sample metadata almost always included a de-identified subject ID, COVID-19 status, age in years and sex. HLA class I and class II types, where available, came from metadata supplied by the sample provider rather than from assay-based typing.

The collaborating institutions used their own protocols to collect whole blood in K2EDTA tubes. Collaborator samples were shipped for TCRbeta analysis as frozen whole blood, isolated PBMCs, or DNA extracted from either sample type. Here is what the overall study found, with its caveats: The amount of clinical and demographic metadata varied by source and participant and was provided uncurated.

The sequence came from a woman in her 70s with acute or convalescent COVID-19. Here the chain combines TRBV6-5 and TRBJ2-7, with 11 junctional bases fitting TRBD1. What was sequenced was peripheral blood. The CDR3 region: CASSGQGAGEQYF. The nucleotides read TGTGCCAGCAGCGGACAGGGGGCTGGCGAGCAGTACTTC.